Listed below are T cell receptor beta chains from one sample, sequenced in a study of T cell changes during pregnancy in multiple sclerosis. Clones were sequenced by immunoSEQ multiplex PCR, and TCRdb holds only the in-frame ones, with some missing. The sample gives tens of thousands of clones, 91% of which show up once; under 2% is in the top ten. This material consisted of peripheral blood, taken in the first trimester of pregnancy. All receptors derive from a female donor in good health, enrolled as a control in a pregnancy study. The CDR3 runs from the conserved cysteine through the conserved F or W. Each record gives: clone size, V gene, J gene, D gene, CDR3 length, CDR3 protein, CDR3 DNA. D genes are given only for firm matches. The size field is filled for only some rows; it gives once, few, many or a size class.

once,TRBV28,TRBJ1-2,TRBD1,15,CASSLSGTGVGGYTF,TGTGCCAGCAGTTTATCGGGGACAGGGGTTGGTGGCTACACCTTC
NA,TRBV5-4,TRBJ1-2,NA,14,CASSLSAGAVGYTF,TGTGCCAGCAGCTTGTCGGCGGGGGCAGTCGGCTACACCTTC
NA,TRBV7-2,TRBJ1-6,TRBD1,14,CASSQQGSNSPLHF,TGTGCCAGCAGCCAACAGGGGAGCAATTCACCCCTCCACTTT
NA,TRBV6-1,TRBJ1-2,TRBD1,13,CASKTGVNYGYTF,TGTGCCAGCAAGACAGGGGTCAACTATGGCTACACCTTC
NA,TRBV5-6,TRBJ2-1,NA,13,CASSLGTVNEQFF,TGTGCCAGCAGCTTGGGGACAGTCAATGAGCAGTTCTTC
NA,TRBV27,TRBJ2-1,TRBD2,15,CASMKRTRMYNEQFF,TGTGCCAGCATGAAGAGGACTAGGATGTACAATGAGCAGTTCTTC
NA,TRBV4-2,TRBJ1-1,NA,16,CASSERFRSENTEAFF,TGTGCCAGCAGCGAACGTTTCAGGTCAGAGAACACTGAAGCTTTCTTT
NA,TRBV28,TRBJ1-2,TRBD1,20,CASSSRGLGDRGFSNYGYTF,TGTGCCAGCAGTTCCCGAGGGTTGGGGGACAGGGGGTTCTCTAACTATGGCTACACCTTC
once,TRBV10-3,TRBJ1-6,TRBD1,14,CAIKLGQENSPLHF,TGTGCCATCAAGTTAGGACAGGAAAATTCACCCCTCCACTTT
NA,TRBV9,TRBJ2-3,TRBD2,15,CASSGSGGGADTQYF,TGTGCCAGCAGCGGTAGCGGGGGAGGCGCAGATACGCAGTATTTT
NA,TRBV28,TRBJ1-4,TRBD1,15,CASSFGGTGGEKLFF,TGTGCCAGCAGTTTTGGCGGGACAGGGGGGGAAAAACTGTTTTTT
NA,TRBV6-5,TRBJ2-3,TRBD2,15,CASSLSGGGTDTQYF,TGTGCCAGCAGCCTTTCCGGGGGGGGCACAGATACGCAGTATTTT
NA,TRBV4-1,TRBJ2-1,NA,11,CASSQTNEQFF,TGCGCCAGCAGCCAGACAAATGAGCAGTTCTTC
NA,TRBV6-1,TRBJ1-1,NA,13,CASSQGMNTEAFF,TGTGCCAGCAGCCAGGGGATGAACACTGAAGCTTTCTTT
once,TRBV6-5,TRBJ2-4,NA,15,CASSYGGSAKNIQYF,TGTGCCAGCAGTTATGGGGGCTCGGCCAAAAACATTCAGTACTTC
NA,TRBV28,TRBJ1-5,NA,12,CASRTPDQPQHF,TGTGCCAGCAGGACACCCGATCAGCCCCAGCATTTT
NA,TRBV4-3,TRBJ2-3,NA,17,CASSQGAAGVYTDTQYF,TGCGCCAGCAGCCAAGGAGCCGCAGGGGTGTATACAGATACGCAGTATTTT
NA,TRBV10-3,TRBJ2-7,NA,15,CAISDLRQGTYEQYF,TGTGCCATCAGTGATCTACGTCAGGGAACCTACGAGCAGTACTTC
few,TRBV29-1,TRBJ1-2,NA,12,CSARRGAYGYTF,TGCAGCGCCCGACGGGGAGCCTATGGCTACACCTTC
NA,TRBV4-3,TRBJ2-5,NA,17,CASSQDWQGSLGETQYF,TGCGCCAGCAGCCAAGATTGGCAGGGAAGTCTGGGGGAGACCCAGTACTTC
NA,TRBV27,TRBJ2-3,TRBD1,15,CASSLYGQGPDTQYF,TGTGCCAGCAGTTTATACGGACAGGGGCCAGATACGCAGTATTTT
NA,TRBV7-6,TRBJ1-2,NA,14,CASSSIPGGYGYTF,TGTGCCAGCAGCTCCATTCCGGGAGGCTATGGCTACACCTTC
NA,TRBV6-5,TRBJ2-2,TRBD1,15,CASFTGTANTGELFF,TGTGCCAGCTTCACCGGGACAGCGAACACCGGGGAGCTGTTTTTT
NA,TRBV7-9,TRBJ1-1,TRBD1,17,CASNRGYNDLLGTEAFF,TGTGCCAGCAACAGGGGGTATAACGACTTGTTGGGCACTGAAGCTTTCTTT
NA,TRBV29-1,TRBJ2-1,TRBD1,13,CSVDGQGPNEQFF,TGCAGCGTGGACGGACAGGGGCCCAATGAGCAGTTCTTC
NA,TRBV18,TRBJ2-3,TRBD2,17,CASSSPGLAGGTDTQYF,TGTGCCAGCTCATCTCCGGGACTAGCGGGGGGCACAGATACGCAGTATTTT
few,TRBV19,TRBJ2-2,TRBD2,19,CASSIGAPGLAGDIGELFF,TGTGCCAGTAGTATCGGGGCCCCGGGACTAGCGGGGGATATCGGGGAGCTGTTTTTT
NA,TRBV27,TRBJ1-2,NA,13,CASSDSGDYGYTF,TGTGCCAGCAGCGACAGTGGGGACTATGGCTACACCTTC
NA,TRBV25-1,TRBJ2-7,NA,16,CASSNRQGFMSYEQYF,TGTGCCAGCAGTAACCGGCAGGGCTTCATGTCCTACGAGCAGTACTTC
NA,TRBV7-6,TRBJ1-1,NA,12,CASGHPNTEAFF,TGTGCCAGCGGACATCCGAACACTGAAGCTTTCTTT
NA,TRBV7-3,TRBJ2-3,NA,15,CASSLYSRKSDTQYF,TGTGCCAGCAGCTTATACTCTAGGAAGTCTGATACGCAGTATTTT
NA,TRBV5-1,TRBJ2-5,TRBD1,14,CASSTDRGGETQYF,TGCGCCAGCAGCACGGACAGGGGCGGAGAGACCCAGTACTTC
NA,TRBV7-2,TRBJ1-2,NA,14,CASSSTRQNYGYTF,TGTGCCAGCAGCTCTACCCGACAGAACTATGGCTACACCTTC
NA,TRBV4-2,TRBJ1-5,NA,15,CASSHGDTGNQPQHF,TGTGCCAGCAGCCACGGGGACACGGGCAATCAGCCCCAGCATTTT
NA,TRBV29-1,TRBJ2-7,NA,13,CSVGSTGTYEQYF,TGCAGCGTGGGCTCGACAGGCACCTACGAGCAGTACTTC
NA,TRBV5-4,TRBJ2-5,NA,13,CASSLRAQETQYF,TGTGCCAGCAGCTTACGAGCCCAAGAGACCCAGTACTTC
NA,TRBV9,TRBJ2-1,NA,15,CASSVAGQGHNEQFF,TGTGCCAGCAGCGTAGCGGGGCAGGGGCATAATGAGCAGTTCTTC
NA,TRBV7-9,TRBJ1-1,NA,14,CASSRGQTNTEAFF,TGTGCCAGCAGCCGAGGACAGACGAACACTGAAGCTTTCTTT
NA,TRBV9,TRBJ1-5,TRBD1,15,CASSVGQAFNQPQHF,TGTGCCAGCAGCGTGGGACAGGCTTTCAATCAGCCCCAGCATTTT
NA,TRBV19,TRBJ2-1,TRBD2,14,CATQGLADFNEQFF,TGTGCCACTCAAGGGCTAGCGGACTTCAATGAGCAGTTCTTC
NA,TRBV27,TRBJ1-4,TRBD1,20,CASSLSATGVLVGTNEKLFF,TGTGCCAGCAGTTTATCGGCGACAGGGGTATTAGTTGGAACTAATGAAAAACTGTTTTTT
NA,TRBV7-3,TRBJ2-3,TRBD2,15,CASSSSGGQTDTQYF,TGTGCCAGCAGCTCTAGCGGGGGGCAGACAGATACGCAGTATTTT
once,TRBV7-9,TRBJ1-5,TRBD1,15,CASSQGGTGSQPQHF,TGTGCCAGCAGCCAGGGTGGGACAGGGAGTCAGCCCCAGCATTTT
NA,TRBV4-3,TRBJ1-2,TRBD1,15,CASSHRLTGMEGYTF,TGCGCCAGCAGCCACCGACTGACAGGGATGGAGGGCTACACCTTC
once,TRBV20-1,TRBJ1-4,NA,10,CSALGGKLFF,TGCAGTGCTCTCGGGGGGAAACTGTTTTTT
NA,TRBV7-2,TRBJ2-1,NA,18,CASRTRRGGLSSYNEQFF,TGTGCCAGCAGAACACGTAGGGGGGGCTTAAGCTCCTACAATGAGCAGTTCTTC
NA,TRBV6-5,TRBJ2-3,TRBD1,15,CASSSDRGSTDTQYF,TGTGCCAGCAGTTCAGACAGGGGGAGCACAGATACGCAGTATTTT
NA,TRBV9,TRBJ2-2,TRBD2,12,CASGGGSGELFF,TGTGCCAGCGGGGGGGGGAGCGGGGAGCTGTTTTTT
NA,TRBV10-1,TRBJ1-5,TRBD1,17,CASSGRWDRKWPRPQHF,TGCGCCAGCAGTGGTAGATGGGACAGGAAATGGCCCCGGCCCCAGCATTTT
NA,TRBV28,TRBJ2-3,NA,18,CASSSRGRRLSAADTQYF,TGTGCCAGCAGTTCCCGGGGGAGGCGCCTCTCAGCGGCAGATACGCAGTATTTT
NA,TRBV27,TRBJ2-3,TRBD2,15,CASCLFSGGGDTQYF,TGTGCCAGCTGTTTGTTTAGCGGGGGGGGAGATACGCAGTATTTT
NA,TRBV19,TRBJ1-2,TRBD1,14,CASSDRGRAGGYTF,TGTGCCAGTAGTGACAGGGGGCGTGCTGGAGGCTACACCTTC
NA,TRBV5-1,TRBJ1-5,NA,15,CASSLVSGRNQPQHF,TGCGCCAGCAGCTTGGTCTCAGGGCGGAATCAGCCCCAGCATTTT
NA,TRBV29-1,TRBJ2-1,TRBD1,14,CSVGTGNSYNEQFF,TGCAGCGTCGGGACAGGGAACTCCTACAATGAGCAGTTCTTC
NA,TRBV18,TRBJ1-1,NA,15,CASSLDTFSSTEAFF,TGTGCCAGCTCACTGGACACGTTTTCGAGCACTGAAGCTTTCTTT
NA,TRBV6-1,TRBJ1-2,NA,14,CASSETPSARGYTF,TGTGCCAGCAGTGAAACCCCGTCCGCCCGGGGCTACACCTTC
NA,TRBV4-1,TRBJ1-2,NA,13,CASSQREGYGYTF,TGCGCCAGCAGCCAACGAGAGGGCTATGGCTACACCTTC
NA,TRBV6-5,TRBJ2-7,TRBD1,13,CASSSGQGYEQYF,TGTGCCAGCAGTTCAGGACAGGGCTACGAGCAGTACTTC
NA,TRBV4-2,TRBJ2-7,NA,13,CASSQDEGGEQYF,TGTGCCAGCAGCCAAGATGAGGGGGGGGAGCAGTACTTC